This T cell receptor beta chain was profiled in a study of cytomegalovirus exposure and HLA in healthy donors. Study-wide results and caveats: In a later analysis, TCR beta V- and J-gene trimming was associated with a missense DCLRE1C variant.

Primers included in the PCR were 60 Vbeta and 13 Jbeta primers. The data were produced by immunoSEQ multiplex PCR, yet TCRdb's version contains in-frame clones alone and is incomplete. The sample has tens of thousands of clones. A remark on this clone: Its antigen is unknown.

Trimming took 3 bases from V and 4 from J; bases not matched to a gene: 1. The V gene's germline CDR1 is SGHNT and CDR2 YENEEA. The CDR3 spans 14 residues. The rearrangement joins TRBV11-3 to TRBJ2-1; 9 bases line up with TRBD2. The specimen sequenced was PBMCs. This clonotype was sampled from a man aged 35 to 55 in good health and CMV-seropositive. CDR3 in DNA: TGTGCCAGCAGCTTGGGACTAGCTTACAATGAGCAGTTCTTC. Translation gives CASSLGLAYNEQFF.